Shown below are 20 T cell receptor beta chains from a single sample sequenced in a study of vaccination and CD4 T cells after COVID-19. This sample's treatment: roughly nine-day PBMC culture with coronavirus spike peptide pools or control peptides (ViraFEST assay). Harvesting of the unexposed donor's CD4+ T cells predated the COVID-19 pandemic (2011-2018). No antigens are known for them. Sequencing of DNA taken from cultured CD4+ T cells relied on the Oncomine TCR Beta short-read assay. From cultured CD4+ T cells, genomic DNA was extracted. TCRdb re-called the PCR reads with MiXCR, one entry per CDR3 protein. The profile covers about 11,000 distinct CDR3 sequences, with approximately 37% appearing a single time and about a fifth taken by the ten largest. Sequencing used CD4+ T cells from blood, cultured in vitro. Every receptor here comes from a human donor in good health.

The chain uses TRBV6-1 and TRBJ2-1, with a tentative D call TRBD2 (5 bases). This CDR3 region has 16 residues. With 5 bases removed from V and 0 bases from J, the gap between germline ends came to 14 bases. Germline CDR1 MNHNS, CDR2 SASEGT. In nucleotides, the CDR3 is TGTGCCAGCAGTCTGACTGATGCGGGCTCCTACAATGAGCAGTTCTTC. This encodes CASSLTDAGSYNEQFF.

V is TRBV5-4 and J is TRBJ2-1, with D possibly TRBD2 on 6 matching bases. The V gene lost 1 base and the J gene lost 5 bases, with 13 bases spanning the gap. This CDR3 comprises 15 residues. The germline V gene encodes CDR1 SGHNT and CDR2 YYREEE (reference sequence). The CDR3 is CASSLKTSRDNEQFF. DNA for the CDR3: TGTGCCAGCAGCTTGAAAACTAGCAGGGACAATGAGCAGTTCTTC.

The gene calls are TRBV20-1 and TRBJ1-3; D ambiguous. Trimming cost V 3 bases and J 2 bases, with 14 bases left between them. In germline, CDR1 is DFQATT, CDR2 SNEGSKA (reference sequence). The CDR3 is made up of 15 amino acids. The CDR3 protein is CSASFPGAAGNTIYF. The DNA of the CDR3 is TGCAGTGCTAGCTTCCCAGGAGCAGCTGGAAACACCATATATTTT.

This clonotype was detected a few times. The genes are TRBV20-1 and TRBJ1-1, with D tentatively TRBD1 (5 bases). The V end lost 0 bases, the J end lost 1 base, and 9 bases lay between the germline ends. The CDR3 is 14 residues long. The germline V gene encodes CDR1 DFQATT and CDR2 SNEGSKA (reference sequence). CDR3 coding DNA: TGCAGTGCTAGAGATGTACAGGAGAACACTGAAGCTTTCTTT. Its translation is CSARDVQENTEAFF.

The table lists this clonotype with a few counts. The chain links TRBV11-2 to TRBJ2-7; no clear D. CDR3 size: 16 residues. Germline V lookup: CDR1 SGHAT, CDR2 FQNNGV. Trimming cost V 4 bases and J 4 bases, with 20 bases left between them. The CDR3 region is CASSSKTAVSLYEQYF. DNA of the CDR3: TGTGCCAGCAGCTCCAAAACGGCGGTTTCCCTGTACGAGCAGTACTTC.

CDR3 sequence: CASTHGDQPQHF. The CDR3 coding sequence is TGTGCCAGCACCCATGGAGATCAGCCCCAGCATTTT. V is TRBV6-1 and J is TRBJ1-5; D is uncertain. Germline V CDR1 and CDR2: MNHNS, SASEGT. This CDR3 spans 12 amino acids. Trimming cost V 7 bases and J 5 bases, with 9 bases left between them.

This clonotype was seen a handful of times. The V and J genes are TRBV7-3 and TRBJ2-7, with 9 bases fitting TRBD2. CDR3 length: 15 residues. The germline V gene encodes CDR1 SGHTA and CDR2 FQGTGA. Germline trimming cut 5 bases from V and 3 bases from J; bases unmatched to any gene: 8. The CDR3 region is CASSPSSGGNYEQYF. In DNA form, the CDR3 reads TGTGCCAGCAGCCCCAGCAGCGGGGGGAACTACGAGCAGTACTTC.

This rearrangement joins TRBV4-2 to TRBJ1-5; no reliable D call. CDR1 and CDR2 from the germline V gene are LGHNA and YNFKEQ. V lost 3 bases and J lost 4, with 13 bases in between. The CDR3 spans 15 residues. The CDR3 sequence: CASSQVASENQPQHF. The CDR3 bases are TGTGCCAGCAGCCAGGTGGCCAGCGAGAATCAGCCCCAGCATTTT.

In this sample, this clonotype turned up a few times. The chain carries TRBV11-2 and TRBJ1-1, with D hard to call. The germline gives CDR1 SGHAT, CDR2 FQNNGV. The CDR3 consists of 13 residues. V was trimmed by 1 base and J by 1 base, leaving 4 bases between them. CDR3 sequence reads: CASSLVKNTEAFF. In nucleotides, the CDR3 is TGTGCCAGCAGCTTAGTGAAGAACACTGAAGCTTTCTTT.

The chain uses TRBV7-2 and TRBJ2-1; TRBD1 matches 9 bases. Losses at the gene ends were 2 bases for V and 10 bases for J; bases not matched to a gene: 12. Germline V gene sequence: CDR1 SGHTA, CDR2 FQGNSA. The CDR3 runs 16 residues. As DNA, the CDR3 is TGTGCCAGCAGCTTATCGGGACAGGGTGGAATTCAAGAGCAGTTCTTC. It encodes CASSLSGQGGIQEQFF.

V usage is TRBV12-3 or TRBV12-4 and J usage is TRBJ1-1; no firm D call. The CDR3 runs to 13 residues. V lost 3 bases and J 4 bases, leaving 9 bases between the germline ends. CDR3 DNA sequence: TGTGCCAGCAGTTTTTTAGGCGGCACTGAAGCTTTCTTT. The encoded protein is CASSFLGGTEAFF.

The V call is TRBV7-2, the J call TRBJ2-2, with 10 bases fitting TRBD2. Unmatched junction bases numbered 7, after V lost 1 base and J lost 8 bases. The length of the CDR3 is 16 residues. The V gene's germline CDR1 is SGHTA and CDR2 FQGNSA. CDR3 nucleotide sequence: TGTGCCAGCAGCTTAGTACTAGCGGGGTCCGGGGGGGAGCTGTTTTTT. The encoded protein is CASSLVLAGSGGELFF.

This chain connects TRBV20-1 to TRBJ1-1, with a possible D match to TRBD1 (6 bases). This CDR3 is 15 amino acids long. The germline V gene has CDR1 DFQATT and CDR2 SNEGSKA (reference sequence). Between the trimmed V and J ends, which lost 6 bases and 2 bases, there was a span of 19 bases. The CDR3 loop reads CSASSRQAGNTEAFF. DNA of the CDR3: TGCAGTGCAAGTAGCCGACAGGCCGGTAACACTGAAGCTTTCTTT.

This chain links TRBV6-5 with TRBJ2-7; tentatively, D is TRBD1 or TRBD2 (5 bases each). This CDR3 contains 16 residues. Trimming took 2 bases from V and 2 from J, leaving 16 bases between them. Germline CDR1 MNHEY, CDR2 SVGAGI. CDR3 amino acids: CASSYARDRETYEQYF. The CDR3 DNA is TGTGCCAGCAGTTACGCTCGGGACCGAGAAACCTACGAGCAGTACTTC.

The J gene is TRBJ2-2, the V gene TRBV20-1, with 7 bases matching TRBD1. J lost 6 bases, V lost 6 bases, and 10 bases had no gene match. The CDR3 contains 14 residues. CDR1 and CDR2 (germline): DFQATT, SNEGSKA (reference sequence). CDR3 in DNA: TGCAGTGCGCTCCAGGGGGTAGTGGCCGGGGAGCTGTTTTTT. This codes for CSALQGVVAGELFF.

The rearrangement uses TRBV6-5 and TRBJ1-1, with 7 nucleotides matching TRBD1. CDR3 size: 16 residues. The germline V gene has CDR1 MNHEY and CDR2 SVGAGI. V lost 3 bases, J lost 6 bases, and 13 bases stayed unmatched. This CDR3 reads CASSYPLGGGVPEAFF. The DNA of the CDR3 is TGTGCCAGCAGTTATCCGCTTGGAGGGGGCGTCCCTGAAGCTTTCTTT.

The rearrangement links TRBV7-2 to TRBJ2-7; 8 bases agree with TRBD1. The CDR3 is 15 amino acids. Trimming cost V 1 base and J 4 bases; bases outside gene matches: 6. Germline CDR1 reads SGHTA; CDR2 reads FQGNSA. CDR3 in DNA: TGTGCCAGCAGCTTAGGAGGACAGGGAATATACGAGCAGTACTTC. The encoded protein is CASSLGGQGIYEQYF.

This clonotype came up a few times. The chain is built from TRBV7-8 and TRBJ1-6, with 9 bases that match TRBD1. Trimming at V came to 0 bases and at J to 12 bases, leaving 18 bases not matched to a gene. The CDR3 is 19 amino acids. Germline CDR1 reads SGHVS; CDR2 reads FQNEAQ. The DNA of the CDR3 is TGTGCCAGCAGCTTAGCGGCCAGGGGCCCATGGACAGGGGTAGGACCCCTCCACTTT. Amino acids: CASSLAARGPWTGVGPLHF.

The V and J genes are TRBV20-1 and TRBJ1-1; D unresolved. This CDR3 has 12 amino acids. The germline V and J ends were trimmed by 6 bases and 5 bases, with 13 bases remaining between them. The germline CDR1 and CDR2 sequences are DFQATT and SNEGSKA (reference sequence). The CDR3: CSARTGGTEAFF. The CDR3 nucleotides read TGCAGTGCCAGGACGGGCGGAACTGAAGCTTTCTTT.

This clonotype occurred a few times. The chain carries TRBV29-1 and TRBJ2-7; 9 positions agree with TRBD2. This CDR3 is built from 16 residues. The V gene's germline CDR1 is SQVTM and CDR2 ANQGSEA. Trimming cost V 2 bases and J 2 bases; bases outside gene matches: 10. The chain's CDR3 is CSVEFPTSGPTYEQYF. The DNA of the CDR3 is TGCAGCGTTGAATTCCCGACTAGCGGACCCACCTACGAGCAGTACTTC.